One sample yielded the 20 T cell receptor delta chains listed below, sequenced in a study of gamma-delta chains in newborns, infants, children. TCRdb re-called the reads via CATT. Among some 2,300 delta-chain clones, about 9.6% were seen once, and the ten largest hold around 16%. The sequenced sample consisted of blood. These receptor sequences come from a child who was a newborn, infant or young child, either healthy, febrile or measles-vaccinated (not recorded which).

This clone is medium-sized by share. V and J are TRDV3 and TRDJ1; 12 bases fit TRDD3. Germline V lookup: CDR1 TVYSNPD, CDR2 GDNSRS (reference sequence). This CDR3 spans 20 amino acids. With 4 bases clipped from V and 0 bases from J, the junction kept 21 bases outside the gene matches. The CDR3 spells CAYPGLPGGYAVSDTDKLIF. The CDR3 DNA sequence: TGTGCCTACCCAGGCCTTCCTGGGGGATACGCAGTATCCGACACCGATAAACTCATCTTT.

This clone is labeled medium-sized. The identical CDR3 is also encoded by other nucleotide sequences in the sample. The chain combines TRDV2 with TRDJ3; D is unresolved. Germline CDR1 is GEAIGNYY and CDR2 is EKD. V gave up 0 bases and J gave up 1 base, with 18 bases separating them. CDR3 length: 20 residues. CDR3 in amino acids: CACDTEGPNPFSWDTRQMFF. The CDR3 bases are TGTGCCTGTGACACCGAGGGACCCAACCCCTTTTCCTGGGACACCCGACAGATGTTTTTC.

A note on this clone: Being one base from a much bigger clone, this may be a read error. This sequence joins TRDV2 and TRDJ3; 9 bases are shared with TRDD3. V trimming: 5 bases; J trimming: 0 bases; junction bases outside the gene matches: 13. The germline gives CDR1 GEAIGNYY, CDR2 EKD. This CDR3 has 20 amino acids. CDR3 in amino acids: CACAVLSGGSSSWDTRQMFF. The CDR3 region has the DNA TGTGCCTGTGCCGTCCTCTCTGGGGGATCCAGCTCCTGGGACACCCGACAGATGTTTTTC.

This clone was observed a few times. The chain couples TRDV2 to TRDJ3; no clear D. The CDR3 consists of 16 residues. CDR1 and CDR2 from the germline V gene are GEAIGNYY and EKD. Trimming shortened V by 9 bases and J by 0 bases, and 14 bases separated the two germline ends. DNA of the CDR3: TGTGCCACCGTCGGATCAAGCTCCTGGGACACCCGACAGATGTTTTTC. Its protein product is CATVGSSSWDTRQMFF.

This clone was detected a few times. This likely traces to a read error, being one base from a far larger clone. The same CDR3 can be traced to other DNA sequences in this sample. The chain is built from TRDV2 and TRDJ2, with D hard to call. From germline, CDR1 is GEAIGNYY and CDR2 EKD. The CDR3 is 11 residues long. The CDR3 DNA follows: TGTGCCTGTGATTTGACAGCACAACTCTTCTTC. Translating it yields CACDLTAQLFF.

By proportion, this clone is medium-sized. This rearrangement joins TRDV2 to TRDJ1, with D maybe TRDD3 (6 bases). The CDR3 has 18 amino acids. V was clipped by 0 bases and J by 2 bases, with 21 bases between them. Germline lookup yields CDR1 GEAIGNYY and CDR2 EKD. CDR3 sequence reads: CACDTVGEDPLGTDKLIF. The CDR3 DNA reads as TGTGCCTGTGACACCGTCGGCGAGGATCCCCTGGGGACCGATAAACTCATCTTT.

This clone was detected a few times. A much larger clone differs by one base, so this may be a read error. CDR3 residues: CASDSLLGDTSSSWDTRQMFF. CDR3 DNA: TGTGCCAGTGACTCCCTACTGGGGGATACGTCCAGCTCCTGGGACACCCGACAGATGTTTTTC. The J gene is TRDJ3, the V gene TRDV2, with 13 nucleotides matching TRDD3. The CDR3 extends over 21 amino acids. Germline CDR1 and CDR2: GEAIGNYY and EKD.

This clone was found a few times. The chain joins TRDV1 to TRDJ1, with TRDD3 identical over 8 bases. CDR1 and CDR2 (germline): TSWWSYY, QGS. CDR3 length: 20 amino acids. J gave up 1 base and V 0 bases, and 16 bases lay outside the gene matches. The CDR3 protein is CALGELFCDWGDPLTDKLIF. The DNA of the CDR3 is TGTGCTCTTGGGGAACTCTTCTGCGACTGGGGGGATCCCCTCACCGATAAACTCATCTTT.

This chain connects TRDV2 to TRDJ1; 9 nucleotides match TRDD3. V shed 3 bases and J 3 bases; nucleotides not matched to a gene: 10. The germline gives CDR1 GEAIGNYY, CDR2 EKD. This CDR3 has 16 amino acids. In DNA, the CDR3 is TGTGCCTGTGACCCCTTGGGTACTGGGGGACCCGATAAACTCATCTTT. Its protein is CACDPLGTGGPDKLIF.

This clone has just a few counts. The V call is TRDV3, the J call TRDJ1, with 10 bases identical to TRDD3. The CDR3 spans 17 residues. The V gene end was trimmed by 2 bases and the J gene end by 0 bases; junction bases not matched to a gene: 12. Germline CDR1 reads TVYSNPD; CDR2 reads GDNSRS (reference sequence). Here the CDR3 reads CAFCPYWGIRYTDKLIF. Here the CDR3 DNA reads TGTGCCTTTTGCCCATACTGGGGGATTCGGTACACCGATAAACTCATCTTT.

Judged by abundance, this clone is medium-sized (0.01 to 0.1%). The sample carries other DNA sequences with the same CDR3. The genes are TRDV2 and TRDJ2; 9 nucleotides line up with TRDD3. V lost 3 bases to trimming and J lost 0 bases; unmatched junction nucleotides: 10. The CDR3 loop spans 18 amino acids. Germline V gene data show CDR1 as GEAIGNYY and CDR2 as EKD. The CDR3 loop reads CACDALYWGKALTAQLFF. The DNA of the CDR3 is TGTGCCTGTGACGCTCTTTACTGGGGGAAAGCTTTGACAGCACAACTCTTCTTT.

The chain employs TRDV3 and TRDJ1; 9 bases agree with TRDD3. Germline CDR1 TVYSNPD, CDR2 GDNSRS (reference sequence). V was pared by 2 bases and J by 0 bases, with 13 bases of the junction left unmatched. The CDR3 contains 17 residues. CDR3 in DNA: TGTGCCTTTTCTTCCGAAGACTGGGGGAGAAACACCGATAAACTCATCTTT. Translating it yields CAFSSEDWGRNTDKLIF.

V is TRDV1 and J is TRDJ1, with TRDD3 identical over 11 bases. The ends lost 0 bases at V and 0 bases at J; junction bases unmatched: 9. Germline CDR1 reads TSWWSYY; CDR2 reads QGS. CDR3 length equals 19 residues. CDR3 nucleotide sequence: TGTGCTCTTGGGGAACTAAGTGGGGGATACGGTTGGTACACCGATAAACTCATCTTT. As protein: CALGELSGGYGWYTDKLIF.

This clone was observed a handful of times. For this DNA, TCRdb reports the protein of a much larger clone, which diverges at residue 9, most likely from a read error; the protein presented here is translated directly from the DNA. The chain links TRDV1 to TRDJ1, with a possible D match to TRDD3 (6 bases). Between the trimmed V and J ends, which lost 0 bases and 0 bases, there was a span of 14 bases. Germline CDR1 is TSWWSYY and CDR2 is QGS. The CDR3 totals 17 residues. This chain's CDR3 is CALGELRPRGYTDKLIF. As DNA, the CDR3 is TGTGCTCTTGGGGAACTACGTCCTAGGGGATACACCGATAAACTCATCTTT.

This sequence joins TRDV1 and TRDJ1; 13 nucleotides agree with TRDD3. The CDR3 has 24 amino acids. V trimming: 0 bases; J trimming: 1 base; junction bases outside the gene matches: 23. The germline gives CDR1 TSWWSYY, CDR2 QGS. The CDR3 nucleotides are TGTGCTCTTGGGGAACTAAGGACAGGCTACTGGGGGATACGTGTGAGAGTACGCACCGATAAACTCATCTTT. It yields the protein CALGELRTGYWGIRVRVRTDKLIF.

Note on this clone: A read error may be the cause here, since a much bigger clone is one base away. The same CDR3 arises from other DNA sequences in this sample as well. This sequence joins TRDV2 and TRDJ2, with TRDD3 matching 13 bases. Germline lookup yields CDR1 GEAIGNYY and CDR2 EKD. CDR3 size: 19 residues. CDR3 region: CACDPLTGGYVPLTAQLFF. CDR3 DNA: TGCGCCTGTGACCCCTTAACTGGGGGATACGTCCCTTTGACAGCACAACTCTTCTTT.

This clone was observed a handful of times. The V call is TRDV3, the J call TRDJ1; 10 bases line up with TRDD3. Germline trimming cut 0 bases from V and 0 bases from J; bases unmatched to any gene: 16. This CDR3 is built from 19 residues. Germline CDR1 is TVYSNPD and CDR2 is GDNSRS (reference sequence). CDR3: CAFSSLYWGIDSHTDKLIF. CDR3 nucleotides: TGTGCCTTTAGTTCGTTGTACTGGGGGATCGACAGCCACACCGATAAACTCATCTTT.

This clone appeared a few times. The protein given by TCRdb reflects a much larger clone and differs at residue 4 from this DNA's translation, likely from a read error; the protein shown is the DNA's translation. The chain recombines TRDV2 with TRDJ3, with 12 positions matching TRDD3. With V trimmed by 5 bases and J by 0 bases, 7 bases remained unmatched. CDR1 and CDR2 (germline): GEAIGNYY, EKD. The CDR3 runs 19 residues. The CDR3, as DNA: TGTGCCTGTGCCATACTGGGGGATACCAGCTCCTGGGACACCCGACAGATGTTTTTC. Translating it yields CACAILGDTSSWDTRQMFF.

This clone was recorded a few times. Since a much larger clone is just one base distant, this may be a read error. The sample holds other DNA sequences that translate to the same CDR3. This chain connects TRDV2 to TRDJ3; TRDD3 agrees at 11 bases. This CDR3 comprises 19 residues. Germline V CDR1 and CDR2: GEAIGNYY, EKD. This chain's CDR3 is CACDPLLGDSSWDTRQMFF. The CDR3, as DNA: TGTGCCTGTGACCCTTTACTGGGGGATAGCTCCTGGGACACTCGACAGATGTTTTTC.

By share, this clone ranks as medium-sized. The J gene is TRDJ1, the V gene TRDV2; 13 nucleotides agree with TRDD3. Germline V lookup: CDR1 GEAIGNYY, CDR2 EKD. The CDR3 covers 18 residues. The trim removed 3 bases at V and 3 bases at J, leaving 12 bases unmatched. This CDR3 is CACDLLPTGGYGADKLIF. CDR3 nucleotides: TGTGCCTGTGACCTCCTTCCTACTGGGGGATACGGGGCCGATAAACTCATCTTT.